This TCR beta chain was recorded in a study of T cell changes during pregnancy in multiple sclerosis. The CDR3 is 18 amino acids. V lost 0 bases to trimming and J lost 5 bases; unmatched junction nucleotides: 13. The germline CDR1 and CDR2 sequences are MGHRA and YSYEKL. Data came from immunoSEQ multiplex PCR; TCRdb stores just in-frame clones and leaves some out. The top ten clones hold roughly 2.1% of a sample with 90,000 to 100,000 clones, just over 90% of them seen once. The chain couples TRBV4-1 to TRBJ2-5, with 9 bases aligning to TRBD2. This clonotype was sampled from a female donor in good health, enrolled as a control in a pregnancy study. The sample in question was peripheral blood, obtained after pregnancy. CDR3 amino acids: CASSQEGDSGSTRETQYF. CDR3 in DNA: TGCGCCAGCAGCCAAGAGGGGGATAGCGGGAGCACGAGGGAGACCCAGTACTTC.